These 12 T cell receptor beta chains were all obtained from the same sample, sequenced in a study of blood T cell repertoires in COVID-19. The method was immunoSEQ multiplex PCR; TCRdb's version includes in-frame clones alone and lacks a portion of them. The repertoire holds over 70,000 clones, with roughly 88% as singletons. Sequencing was done on a sample of peripheral blood. The receptors here all came from a man older than 75 with acute or convalescent COVID-19.

The chain joins TRBV6-6 to TRBJ1-2; D ambiguous. This CDR3 has 13 amino acids. Germline CDR1 MNHNY, CDR2 SVGAGI (reference sequence). V was pared by 5 bases and J by 0 bases, with 7 bases between. DNA for the CDR3: TGTGCCAGCAGTCGGGCATCTAACTATGGCTACACCTTC. Its protein product is CASSRASNYGYTF.

The genes are TRBV5-1 and TRBJ2-4; TRBD1 matches 7 bases. The germline V gene has CDR1 SGHRS and CDR2 YFSETQ. Trimming took 0 bases from V and 0 from J; bases not matched to a gene: 6. The CDR3 has 17 amino acids. CDR3 loop: CASSLGLRQGAKNIQYF. For the CDR3, the DNA is TGCGCCAGCAGCTTGGGCCTTCGACAGGGAGCCAAAAACATTCAGTACTTC.

The rearrangement links TRBV9 to TRBJ2-7; TRBD1 matches 8 bases. The germline V gene encodes CDR1 SGDLS and CDR2 YYNGEE. This CDR3 is 14 amino acids long. The V segment lost 2 bases and the J segment 7 bases; nucleotides outside the gene matches: 8. CDR3 in amino acids: CASSVLGQGDEQYF. The DNA of the CDR3 is TGTGCCAGCAGCGTCTTAGGACAGGGCGATGAGCAGTACTTC. Drawing the rest from reference TRBV9 and TRBJ2-7, the complete variable domain is DSGVTQTPKHLITATGQRVTLRCSPRSGDLSVYWYQQSLDQGLQFLIQYYNGEERAKGNILERFSAQQFPDLHSELNLSSLELGDSALYFCASSVLGQGDEQYFGPGTRLTVT.

The chain links TRBV19 to TRBJ2-7; TRBD1 matches at 7 bases. The J segment lost 0 bases and the V segment lost 4 bases, leaving 3 bases of the junction unmatched. The CDR3 runs to 14 residues. Germline values: CDR1 LNHDA, CDR2 SQIVND (reference sequence). CDR3 coding DNA: TGTGCCAGTAGTACCGGGACAGCCTCCTACGAGCAGTACTTC. Translating it yields CASSTGTASYEQYF.

This sequence joins TRBV11-3 and TRBJ2-3; 10 bases agree with TRBD2. Germline CDR1 and CDR2: SGHNT and YENEEA. The CDR3 extends over 15 amino acids. V shed 2 bases, J shed 9 bases, and the junction held 8 bases outside the gene matches. The CDR3 region is CASSLQAGGPRTQYF. CDR3 DNA: TGTGCCAGCAGCTTACAAGCGGGAGGGCCCCGAACGCAGTATTTT.

J is TRBJ2-3 and V is TRBV19; perhaps TRBD2 as D (5 bases). Germline CDR1 and CDR2: LNHDA and SQIVND (reference sequence). There are 13 residues in the CDR3. V was cut by 9 bases and J by 6 bases, with 16 bases left in between. CDR3 DNA sequence: TGTGCCAGCGTAGAGGGAACCCGGGATACGCAGTATTTT. This sequence encodes CASVEGTRDTQYF. Together with reference TRBV19 and TRBJ2-3, the CDR3 gives the full variable domain: DGGITQSPKYLFRKEGQNVTLSCEQNLNHDAMYWYRQDPGQGLRLIYYSQIVNDFQKGDIAEGYSVSREKKESFPLTVTSAQKNPTAFYLCASVEGTRDTQYFGPGTRLTVL.

This clone came up once. The rearrangement uses TRBV4-1 and TRBJ2-7; maybe TRBD2 (6 bases). Germline V gene lookup returns CDR1 MGHRA and CDR2 YSYEKL. The CDR3 has 15 amino acids. The V end was cut by 3 bases, the J end by 0 bases, with 12 bases between. DNA for the CDR3: TGCGCCAGCAGCCAGGCGGGATCCCTCTCCTACGAGCAGTACTTC. This translates into CASSQAGSLSYEQYF.

The chain joins TRBV10-2 to TRBJ2-2; 11 positions match TRBD1. This CDR3 has 14 amino acids. Trimming took 8 bases from V and 5 from J; bases not matched to a gene: 4. The germline V gene has CDR1 WSHSY and CDR2 SAAADI. For the CDR3, the DNA is TGCGCCAGCCCCGGGACAGGGGGAACCGGGGAGCTGTTTTTT. As protein: CASPGTGGTGELFF.

The chain links TRBV29-1 to TRBJ1-2, with 9 bases that match TRBD1. There are 11 residues in the CDR3. V lost 6 bases and J lost 6; bases outside the gene matches: 2. Germline CDR1 is SQVTM and CDR2 is ANQGSEA. Here the CDR3 DNA reads TGCAGCGTGGGACAGGGTGATGGCTACACCTTC. Residues: CSVGQGDGYTF.

The chain uses TRBV14 and TRBJ1-2; a possible D gene is TRBD1 (6 bases). The V gene lost 5 bases and the J gene lost 8 bases, with 12 bases spanning the gap. There are 12 residues in the CDR3. Germline V lookup: CDR1 SGHDN, CDR2 FVKESK. The CDR3 reads CASSNNRVGYTF. In DNA form, the CDR3 reads TGTGCCAGCAGCAATAACAGGGTCGGCTACACCTTC.

The chain uses TRBV18 and TRBJ1-2, with a tentative D call TRBD1 (6 bases). CDR1 and CDR2 (germline): KGHSH, LQKENI. CDR3 length: 12 amino acids. The V gene lost 6 bases and the J gene lost 1 base, with 6 bases spanning the gap. In DNA form, the CDR3 reads TGTGCCAGCTCGGACAGTAACTATGGCTACACCTTC. Translation gives CASSDSNYGYTF.

V and J are TRBV7-8 and TRBJ2-4; 8 bases are shared with TRBD1. This CDR3 contains 18 residues. V shed 1 base and J 6 bases; nucleotides not matched to a gene: 14. The germline V gene has CDR1 SGHVS and CDR2 FQNEAQ. As DNA, the CDR3 is TGTGCCAGCAGCTTAGAAGGTTCGCAGGGGGCATTCGGAAACATTCAGTACTTC. This sequence encodes CASSLEGSQGAFGNIQYF.